The 23 T cell receptor beta chains listed next were all sequenced from one sample in a study of blood T cell repertoires in COVID-19. Only in-frame clones appear in the TCRdb table, and some are missing; sequencing was by immunoSEQ multiplex PCR. Of around 250,000 clones listed, about 86% are singletons. The sequenced sample was peripheral blood. These receptors all stem from a man older than 75 with acute or convalescent COVID-19.

The chain combines TRBV25-1 with TRBJ1-5, with 12 bases that match TRBD1. V was pared by 6 bases and J by 8 bases, with 8 bases of the junction left unmatched. The CDR3 loop spans 15 amino acids. The V gene's germline CDR1 is MGHDK and CDR2 SYGVNS. The CDR3 nucleotides are TGTGCCAGCAGAACCGGGACAGGGGGCCCAGAGCCCCAGCATTTT. Its protein product is CASRTGTGGPEPQHF.

J is TRBJ2-3 and V is TRBV5-1; 10 nucleotides align to TRBD2. In germline, CDR1 is SGHRS, CDR2 YFSETQ. V shed 0 bases, J shed 2 bases, and the junction held 6 bases outside the gene matches. This CDR3 has 17 residues. The CDR3 region has the DNA TGCGCCAGCAGCTTGGTGTCAAGCGGGGGGGCCACAGATACGCAGTATTTT. This gives the protein CASSLVSSGGATDTQYF.

The chain is built from TRBV24-1 and TRBJ1-5; no reliable D call. In germline, CDR1 is KGHDR, CDR2 SFDVKD. The CDR3 extends over 14 amino acids. Trimming removed 2 bases at V and 9 bases at J, with 13 bases between. CDR3 residues: CATSDSSPGWPQHF. The CDR3 bases are TGTGCCACCAGTGATTCCTCCCCGGGGTGGCCCCAGCATTTT.

Concerning this clone: This CDR3 fails to terminate in the conserved phenylalanine or tryptophan, so it likely reflects a read error. No DNA is shown, since the ends of the CDR3 on it are uncertain; the CDR3 is the one TCRdb lists. The rearrangement links TRBV7-3 to TRBJ2-3; the tabulated D call, TRBD2, remains unverified against the DNA. CDR1 and CDR2 (germline): SGHTA, FQGTGA. The CDR3 length equals 12 residues, ends included. The CDR3 is CASFMRRTPLTR.

This clone was seen a single time. The rearrangement links TRBV12-3 or TRBV12-4 to TRBJ1-4, with D unresolved. V lost 6 bases and J 2 bases, leaving 4 bases between the germline ends. The CDR3 runs 12 residues. The CDR3 sequence is CASRSTNEKLFF. CDR3 in DNA: TGTGCCAGCAGATCTACTAATGAAAAACTGTTTTTT.

The CDR3 protein is CASSSRFSTGELFF. Written as DNA, the CDR3 is TGTGCCAGCAGTTCCAGGTTCTCCACCGGGGAGCTGTTTTTT. The genes are TRBV6-5 and TRBJ2-2; D is undetermined. Per germline, CDR1 MNHEY and CDR2 SVGAGI. V was pared by 4 bases and J by 4 bases, with 10 bases between. There are 14 residues in the CDR3.

The rearrangement uses TRBV27 and TRBJ1-1, with D perhaps TRBD1 (5 bases). This CDR3 contains 15 residues. V lost 0 bases, J lost 1 base, and 9 bases lay in between. Germline V lookup: CDR1 MNHEY, CDR2 SMNVEV (reference sequence). The CDR3 region has the DNA TGTGCCAGCAGTTTATCGGGGCTGGGGAACACTGAAGCTTTCTTT. Encoded protein: CASSLSGLGNTEAFF.

The rearrangement links TRBV3-1 (or the pseudogene TRBV3-2) to TRBJ2-5; D perhaps matches TRBD2 (7 bases). The CDR3 has 15 amino acids. The germline V gene has CDR1 LGHDT and CDR2 YNNKEL (reference sequence). Trimming cost V 6 bases and J 4 bases, with 18 bases left between them. CDR3 sequence (DNA): TGTGCCAGCAGTACCTTCGCGGGGGCTGGAGAGACCCAGTACTTC. Translated, it gives CASSTFAGAGETQYF.

This rearrangement joins TRBV5-8 to TRBJ2-3; a possible D gene is TRBD1 (5 bases). This CDR3 has 16 amino acids. The V gene's germline CDR1 is SGHTS and CDR2 YDEGEE. With 2 bases removed from V and 4 bases from J, the gap between germline ends came to 17 bases. In DNA form, the CDR3 reads TGTGCCAGCAGCTTTCAGACGGTCAGGGATTCAGATACGCAGTATTTT. It translates to CASSFQTVRDSDTQYF. The full variable domain, rest sourced from reference TRBV5-8 and TRBJ2-3, is EAGVTQSPTHLIKTRGQQATLRCSPISGHTSVYWYQQALGLGLQFLLWYDEGEERNRGNFPPRFSGRQFPNYSSELNVNALELEDSALYLCASSFQTVRDSDTQYFGPGTRLTVL.

This clone was recorded only once. This chain connects TRBV4-2 to TRBJ2-3; 10 nucleotides line up with TRBD2. There are 18 residues in the CDR3. Looked up from germline, CDR1 is LGHNA and CDR2 is YNFKEQ. J was trimmed by 0 bases and V by 0 bases; bases with no gene match: 6. CDR3 loop: CASSQDPSGSMSTDTQYF. CDR3 bases: TGTGCCAGCAGCCAAGACCCTAGCGGGAGTATGAGCACAGATACGCAGTATTTT.

This chain uses TRBV18 with TRBJ2-2, with a tentative D call TRBD2 (6 bases). The CDR3 spans 13 residues. Germline assignment: CDR1 KGHSH and CDR2 LQKENI. The V gene lost 3 bases and the J gene lost 6 bases, with 8 bases spanning the gap. The CDR3 region has the DNA TGTGCCAGCTCACCGGAGGGAGCCGGGGAGCTGTTTTTT. Translating it yields CASSPEGAGELFF.

This clone was detected only once. The chain carries TRBV5-6 and TRBJ1-1, with a tentative D call TRBD1 (5 bases). Per germline, CDR1 SGHDT and CDR2 YYEEEE. Trimming cost V 2 bases and J 5 bases, with 10 bases left between them. The length of the CDR3 is 13 residues. The CDR3 nucleotides are TGTGCCAGCAGCTTCATGGGGGGAACTGAAGCTTTCTTT. Translated: CASSFMGGTEAFF.

The V and J genes are TRBV2 and TRBJ1-4, with 7 nucleotides matching TRBD1. The CDR3 runs to 15 residues. J gave up 3 bases and V 7 bases, and 8 bases lay outside the gene matches. The V gene's germline CDR1 is SNHLY and CDR2 FYNNEI. The DNA for the CDR3 is TGTGCCAGCACCCTAGACAGGGCGGCTAATGAAAAACTGTTTTTT. Translating it yields CASTLDRAANEKLFF.

The V call is TRBV18, the J call TRBJ1-1; 7 nucleotides agree with TRBD1. The V and J ends lost 3 bases and 8 bases, in that order; junction bases with no gene match: 9. Germline CDR1 is KGHSH and CDR2 is LQKENI. The CDR3 is 14 amino acids. DNA for the CDR3: TGTGCCAGCTCACCCAAGACAGGGATCGCCGAAGCTTTCTTT. This translates into CASSPKTGIAEAFF.

The chain employs TRBV6-5 and TRBJ2-7; a possible D gene is TRBD1 (5 bases). The germline CDR1 and CDR2 sequences are MNHEY and SVGAGI. The CDR3 covers 14 residues. V was cut by 8 bases and J by 0 bases, with 14 bases left in between. Here the CDR3 reads CASADSYFSYEQYF. DNA of the CDR3: TGTGCCAGCGCTGACAGTTACTTCTCCTACGAGCAGTACTTC.

The rearrangement links TRBV6-1 to TRBJ2-7, with TRBD1 identical over 7 bases. J gave up 2 bases and V 4 bases, and 11 bases lay outside the gene matches. The CDR3 is made up of 16 amino acids. Germline-derived CDR1 and CDR2 are MNHNS and SASEGT. CDR3 sequence: CASSAILSGGAYEQYF. DNA of the CDR3: TGTGCCAGCAGTGCTATCCTATCAGGGGGTGCCTACGAGCAGTACTTC.

This chain links TRBV2 with TRBJ2-3, with 10 positions matching TRBD2. In germline, CDR1 is SNHLY, CDR2 FYNNEI. V lost 4 bases, J lost 5 bases, and 3 bases stayed unmatched. The CDR3 spans 14 residues. Written as DNA, the CDR3 is TGTGCCAGCAGTGTAGCGGGAGGTGTAGATACGCAGTATTTT. As protein: CASSVAGGVDTQYF. Drawing the rest from reference TRBV2 and TRBJ2-3, the complete variable domain is EPEVTQTPSHQVTQMGQEVILRCVPISNHLYFYWYRQILGQKVEFLVSFYNNEISEKSEIFDDQFSVERPDGSNFTLKIRSTKLEDSAMYFCASSVAGGVDTQYFGPGTRLTVL.

This chain links TRBV28 with TRBJ2-2; D is unresolved. Germline V gene sequence: CDR1 MDHEN, CDR2 SYDVKM. Between the trimmed V and J ends, which lost 5 bases and 4 bases, there was a span of 2 bases. The CDR3 contains 11 residues. CDR3 residues: CASSLTGELFF. The CDR3 DNA reads TGTGCCAGCAGTCTCACCGGGGAGCTGTTTTTT.

This chain links TRBV11-2 with TRBJ2-5; weak D call: TRBD1 (6 bases). Germline V gene data show CDR1 as SGHAT and CDR2 as FQNNGV. The CDR3 loop spans 16 amino acids. V was cut by 1 base and J by 0 bases, with 12 bases left in between. In DNA, the CDR3 is TGTGCCAGCAGCTTAGGTCAACGGACAGACCAAGAGACCCAGTACTTC. It yields the protein CASSLGQRTDQETQYF.

The chain has TRBV12-3 or TRBV12-4 and TRBJ2-3; TRBD2 agrees at 7 bases. The CDR3 is made up of 13 amino acids. Trimming at V came to 6 bases and at J to 3 bases, leaving 3 bases not matched to a gene. CDR3 sequence (DNA): TGTGCCAGCAGAGCGGGATCTACAGATACGCAGTATTTT. Translated: CASRAGSTDTQYF.

The V and J genes are TRBV19 and TRBJ2-2; 8 bases line up with TRBD1. Germline CDR1 and CDR2: LNHDA and SQIVND (reference sequence). Trimming cost V 6 bases and J 6 bases; bases outside gene matches: 9. There are 15 residues in the CDR3. The CDR3 coding sequence is TGTGCCAGTAGGGTCGATCAGGGGGCCCCCGGGGAGCTGTTTTTT. It encodes CASRVDQGAPGELFF.

V usage is TRBV10-1 and J usage is TRBJ2-1; a possible D gene is TRBD2 (5 bases). Germline V gene data show CDR1 as WNHNN and CDR2 as SYGVQD (reference sequence). The CDR3 is 11 amino acids. V shed 5 bases and J shed 10 bases, with 9 bases lying between them. The CDR3 nucleotides read TGCGCCAGCAGTACAACGGGGGAGCAGTTCTTC. This translates into CASSTTGEQFF.

This clone was counted once. V usage is TRBV18 and J usage is TRBJ2-3, with D uncertain. Trimming shortened V by 2 bases and J by 4 bases, and 13 bases separated the two germline ends. Germline V gives CDR1 KGHSH, CDR2 LQKENI. This CDR3 has 15 amino acids. CDR3 region: CASSPSPSRADTQYF. The CDR3 nucleotides are TGTGCCAGCTCACCAAGCCCCTCACGCGCAGATACGCAGTATTTT.